These 5 T cell receptor beta chains came from one sample sequenced in a study of OX40 agonist ivuxolimab in advanced cancers. Profiling relied on immunoSEQ multiplex PCR, and the TCRdb table lists in-frame clones only, not all of them. Altogether 20,000 to 25,000 clones are present, 80% to 90% being singletons, with the ten largest covering 15% to 20%. Sequenced here: CD4+ or CD8+ T cells sorted from blood, sampled in a trial of the OX40 agonist ivuxolimab. The receptors originated from an adult with an advanced solid tumor such as melanoma, head and neck, liver or kidney cancer.

The rearrangement joins TRBV13 to TRBJ2-3, with D unclear. CDR3 size: 14 residues. V gave up 0 bases and J gave up 3 bases, with 7 bases separating them. Germline assignment: CDR1 PRHDT and CDR2 FYEKMQ (reference sequence). The DNA of the CDR3 is TGTGCCAGCAGCTTAGGTGACCGAACAGATACGCAGTATTTT. Protein product: CASSLGDRTDTQYF. The full variable domain, rest sourced from reference TRBV13 and TRBJ2-3, is AAGVIQSPRHLIKEKRETATLKCYPIPRHDTVYWYQQGPGQDPQFLISFYEKMQSDKGSIPDRFSAQQFSDYHSELNMSSLELGDSALYFCASSLGDRTDTQYFGPGTRLTVL.

The chain combines TRBV5-1 with TRBJ2-1; 9 positions agree with TRBD2. J lost 2 bases, V lost 2 bases, and 2 bases had no gene match. CDR1 and CDR2 (germline): SGHRS, YFSETQ. CDR3 length equals 15 residues. The CDR3 sequence is CASSFRLAAYNEQFF. In DNA form, the CDR3 reads TGCGCCAGCAGCTTTCGACTAGCGGCCTACAATGAGCAGTTCTTC.

By sample fraction, this clone is medium-sized. The chain has TRBV27 and TRBJ1-5; a possible D gene is TRBD1 (5 bases). Trimming pared 2 bases from V and 7 bases from J, leaving 15 bases between. The CDR3 spans 15 residues. Germline CDR1 and CDR2: MNHEY and SMNVEV (reference sequence). CDR3 bases: TGTGCCAGCAGTTTAGGATCTTCGGGGACCCAGCCCCAGCATTTT. Amino acids: CASSLGSSGTQPQHF.

This rearrangement joins TRBV30 to TRBJ2-7; D not resolved. This CDR3 comprises 13 residues. Trimming stripped 0 bases from V and 2 bases from J, with 8 bases between. The V gene's germline CDR1 is GTSNPN and CDR2 SVGIG (reference sequence). The CDR3 loop is CAWSVGRTYEQYF. CDR3 nucleotide sequence: TGTGCCTGGAGTGTTGGCAGGACCTACGAGCAGTACTTC.

This clone turned up a few times. The rearrangement joins TRBV5-1 to TRBJ1-2, with unresolved D. V shed 5 bases and J shed 0 bases, with 26 bases lying between them. The CDR3 loop spans 19 amino acids. Germline CDR1 SGHRS, CDR2 YFSETQ. For the CDR3, the DNA is TGCGCCAGCAGTCCCGTCGGTAGGACGACTGAGATCTCTAACTATGGCTACACCTTC. Its protein is CASSPVGRTTEISNYGYTF. The full variable domain, with the rest looked up from reference TRBV5-1 and TRBJ1-2, is KAGVTQTPRYLIKTRGQQVTLSCSPISGHRSVSWYQQTPGQGLQFLFEYFSETQRNKGNFPGRFSGRQFSNSRSEMNVSTLELGDSALYLCASSPVGRTTEISNYGYTFGSGTRLTVV.